One sample yielded the 17 T cell receptor beta chains listed below, sequenced in a study of T cell therapy after organ transplantation (dated by TCRdb to about 2019). Antigens for these TCRs are unknown. Library generation was performed with the immunoSEQ multiplex PCR assay. Sourced from immuneACCESS, this table was stored by TCRdb with only in-frame sequences that have V and J called. A share of the clones is absent; for the studies checked, an unresolved V gene accounts for under half, and the remainder has no known explanation. The sample records thousands of clones, approximately 70% of which are singletons. Roughly two fifths of the sample goes to the ten largest clones. The time point label on this specimen signifies: before start of T cell therapy. Specimen: CD8+ T cells from blood, collected before autologous CMV-specific T cell therapy. The receptors shown here come from a human patient who had received a solid organ transplant and had CMV disease.

The chain combines TRBV28 with TRBJ2-2, with 7 positions matching TRBD2. The CDR3 is made up of 13 amino acids. Germline CDR1 and CDR2: MDHEN and SYDVKM. Trimming at V came to 9 bases and at J to 7 bases, leaving 8 bases not matched to a gene. The CDR3, as DNA: TGTGCCAGTGCGGGAGTTAATAACGGGGAGCTGTTTTTT. It encodes CASAGVNNGELFF.

The J gene is TRBJ1-1, the V gene TRBV7-3; D gene uncertain. This CDR3 spans 13 amino acids. Germline CDR1 is SGHTA and CDR2 is FQGTGA. Trimming removed 5 bases from V and 6 bases from J, with 13 bases in between. The CDR3 DNA sequence: TGTGCCAGCAGCGTGGCAGCTGCCCCTGAAGCTTTCTTT. This codes for CASSVAAAPEAFF.

This rearrangement joins TRBV2 to TRBJ2-5; 10 bases are shared with TRBD1. This CDR3 region has 16 residues. From germline, CDR1 is SNHLY and CDR2 FYNNEI. Unmatched junction bases numbered 12, after V lost 6 bases and J lost 5 bases. DNA of the CDR3: TGTGCCAGCAGCGGTCCGACAGGGGGCGGCCTGGAGACCCAGTACTTC. This gives the protein CASSGPTGGGLETQYF.

This chain joins TRBV7-9 and TRBJ2-4; TRBD2 matches 11 bases. CDR1 and CDR2 from the germline V gene are SEHNR and FQNEAQ (reference sequence). Trimming cost V 3 bases and J 1 base; bases outside gene matches: 5. The CDR3 totals 17 residues. The CDR3 coding sequence is TGTGCCAGCAGCTTTGACTTAGCGGGAGGGGCCAAAAACATTCAGTACTTC. It is translated as CASSFDLAGGAKNIQYF.

The chain combines TRBV5-1 with TRBJ2-7; no clear D gene. Deletions cut 4 bases from V and 7 bases from J, with 21 bases between. Germline V gives CDR1 SGHRS, CDR2 YFSETQ. There are 15 residues in the CDR3. The CDR3 sequence is CASSQDYTNRDEQYF. CDR3 DNA: TGCGCCAGCAGCCAAGATTACACAAACCGAGATGAGCAGTACTTC.

The rearrangement uses TRBV4-3 and TRBJ2-3; 11 bases line up with TRBD2. Germline V gives CDR1 LGHNA, CDR2 YSLEER. The ends lost 0 bases at V and 2 bases at J; junction bases unmatched: 4. CDR3 length: 17 residues. CDR3: CASSQDRLAGPTDTQYF. CDR3 sequence (DNA): TGCGCCAGCAGCCAAGATCGACTAGCGGGACCCACAGATACGCAGTATTTT.

CDR3 protein: CASSEQGSGNTIYF. In nucleotides, the CDR3 is TGTGCCAGCAGTGAACAGGGCTCTGGAAACACCATATATTTT. The rearrangement joins TRBV25-1 to TRBJ1-3; D is perhaps TRBD1 (5 bases). The germline V gene encodes CDR1 MGHDK and CDR2 SYGVNS. Trimming took 2 bases from V and 0 from J, leaving 5 bases between them. The CDR3 is 14 amino acids.

This clone was observed a few times. The chain combines TRBV5-6 with TRBJ1-5; tentative D call: TRBD1 (5 bases). V dropped 4 bases and J dropped 6 bases, with 8 bases sitting between them. CDR3 length equals 12 residues. Germline V lookup: CDR1 SGHDT, CDR2 YYEEEE. CDR3 sequence: CASSAGGQPQHF. In DNA, the CDR3 is TGTGCCAGCAGCGCGGGGGGTCAGCCCCAGCATTTT.

This chain joins TRBV5-5 and TRBJ2-2, with 7 bases identical to TRBD2. Germline V gene data show CDR1 as SGHKS and CDR2 as YYEKEE (reference sequence). V gave up 4 bases and J gave up 6 bases; unmatched junction bases: 18. The length of the CDR3 is 18 residues. The CDR3 region has the DNA TGTGCCAGCAGCCAAGAAATACGGACCAGCGGGAAATCCGGGGAGCTGTTTTTT. It specifies CASSQEIRTSGKSGELFF.

CDR3 bases: TGTGCCATCAGTGGACAGATGAGTTACAACACAGATACGCAGTATTTT. This gives the protein CAISGQMSYNTDTQYF. The chain recombines TRBV10-3 with TRBJ2-3, with D perhaps TRBD1 (5 bases). This CDR3 is built from 16 residues. Trimming removed 4 bases from V and 2 bases from J, with 16 bases in between. Germline V gene lookup returns CDR1 ENHRY and CDR2 SYGVKD.

In its sample, this clone was seen a few times. This chain connects TRBV9 to TRBJ2-1; D remains unclear. The CDR3 covers 12 residues. Germline-derived CDR1 and CDR2 are SGDLS and YYNGEE. V gave up 0 bases and J gave up 8 bases, with 6 bases separating them. CDR3 residues: CASSVEGYEQFF. The CDR3 DNA reads TGTGCCAGCAGCGTAGAGGGATATGAGCAGTTCTTC.

The CDR3 region has the DNA TGTGCCAGCAGCTTAGATGCTGGTCGCACAGATACGCAGTATTTT. Its protein product is CASSLDAGRTDTQYF. The gene calls are TRBV7-8 and TRBJ2-3; no firm D call. V lost 1 base and J lost 1, with 9 bases in between. The CDR3 has 15 amino acids. Germline-derived CDR1 and CDR2 are SGHVS and FQNEAQ.

This chain links TRBV30 with TRBJ1-2; D is unclear. V dropped 0 bases and J dropped 4 bases, with 9 bases sitting between them. Germline V lookup: CDR1 GTSNPN, CDR2 SVGIG (reference sequence). The CDR3 has 13 amino acids. CDR3 coding DNA: TGTGCCTGGAGTGTTGGGATGGGCTATGGCTACACCTTC. Translating it yields CAWSVGMGYGYTF.

The V call is TRBV28, the J call TRBJ1-2, with D possibly matching TRBD1 (6 bases). The germline V and J ends were trimmed by 10 bases and 4 bases, with 13 bases remaining between them. This CDR3 region has 12 residues. Per germline, CDR1 MDHEN and CDR2 SYDVKM. The CDR3 DNA follows: TGTGCCATCCTACAGGGCTCCTATGGCTACACCTTC. Translation: CAILQGSYGYTF.

The chain uses TRBV13 and TRBJ2-1; unclear D gene. Germline V gene data show CDR1 as PRHDT and CDR2 as FYEKMQ (reference sequence). V dropped 2 bases and J dropped 7 bases, with 9 bases sitting between them. The CDR3 loop spans 13 amino acids. The CDR3 DNA reads TGTGCCAGCAGCTTAAGGCCCTCAAATGAGCAGTTCTTC. It yields the protein CASSLRPSNEQFF.

The sample holds a few counts of this clone. The V and J genes are TRBV7-3 and TRBJ2-5; 7 bases align to TRBD1. J was trimmed by 6 bases and V by 5 bases; bases with no gene match: 12. The CDR3 spans 15 residues. Germline V lookup: CDR1 SGHTA, CDR2 FQGTGA. CDR3 DNA sequence: TGTGCCAGCAGCGGAACCCTGACAGGGATGAAGACCCAGTACTTC. It is translated as CASSGTLTGMKTQYF.

This clone was counted a few times. This chain connects TRBV7-9 to TRBJ2-1, with D perhaps TRBD2 (5 bases). Trimming took 3 bases from V and 7 from J, leaving 7 bases between them. Germline V CDR1 and CDR2: SEHNR, FQNEAQ (reference sequence). This CDR3 region has 12 residues. The CDR3 nucleotides are TGTGCCAGCAGCTTCTGGGAGAATGAGCAGTTCTTC. Translation: CASSFWENEQFF.